Each of the 27 T cell receptor beta chains below was sequenced from the same sample in a study of shared clonotypes between healthy human individuals (TCRdb year 2020). Preparation of the library involved the immunoSEQ multiplex PCR assay. The source is immuneACCESS, and TCRdb retained only in-frame sequences with V and J called. Part of the clones is not carried over; for the studies checked, unresolved V genes explain less than half of this, and the remainder is unexplained. The sample records 980,000 or so clones, less than 85% of which are singletons. Of the sample, approximately 1.5% is held by the ten largest clones. The sequencing sample was made of memory CD4+ T cells sorted from blood. The label giving this sample's cell subset or site can be read as: CD45RA-negative fraction. Every receptor here comes from a man in his late teens or twenties in good health.

The chain joins TRBV30 to TRBJ2-3; 9 nucleotides match TRBD2. This CDR3 is 16 amino acids long. J gave up 3 bases and V 4 bases, and 11 bases lay outside the gene matches. Germline V gene sequence: CDR1 GTSNPN, CDR2 SVGIG (reference sequence). DNA of the CDR3: TGTGCCTGGAATTCTGGTAGCGGGAGACGGACAGATACGCAGTATTTT. The encoded protein is CAWNSGSGRRTDTQYF.

This clone was detected once. The sample contains more than one DNA sequence encoding this CDR3. The chain uses TRBV18 and TRBJ1-5; D gene uncertain. The germline V gene encodes CDR1 KGHSH and CDR2 LQKENI. This CDR3 region has 13 residues. V was shortened by 3 bases and J by 3 bases, with 6 bases between the two germline ends. The CDR3 here is CASSPGSNQPQHF. The CDR3 DNA follows: TGTGCCAGCTCACCCGGGTCCAATCAGCCCCAGCATTTT.

The chain couples TRBV5-1 to TRBJ2-3; 8 bases are shared with TRBD2. The germline gives CDR1 SGHRS, CDR2 YFSETQ. CDR3 length: 16 residues. Trimming cost V 0 bases and J 0 bases; bases outside gene matches: 3. The DNA of the CDR3 is TGCGCCAGCAGCTTGGGACTAGCGACTAGCACAGATACGCAGTATTTT. Its translation: CASSLGLATSTDTQYF.

The chain recombines TRBV11-2 with TRBJ2-7; TRBD1 aligns across 7 bases. The germline CDR1 and CDR2 sequences are SGHAT and FQNNGV. V lost 5 bases and J lost 7; bases outside the gene matches: 5. The CDR3 totals 12 residues. CDR3 region: CASSQTGLEQYF. For the CDR3, the DNA is TGTGCCAGCAGCCAGACAGGGCTTGAGCAGTACTTC.

The rearrangement joins TRBV10-3 to TRBJ2-3; possibly TRBD1 or TRBD2 for D (5 bases each). The CDR3 is made up of 15 amino acids. Germline V gene lookup returns CDR1 ENHRY and CDR2 SYGVKD. Trimming pared 4 bases from V and 8 bases from J, leaving 19 bases between. CDR3 amino acids: CAISATGTPMGTQYF. In DNA form, the CDR3 reads TGTGCCATCAGTGCTACCGGGACCCCCATGGGTACGCAGTATTTT.

The chain employs TRBV5-4 and TRBJ2-7; 7 bases line up with TRBD2. CDR1 and CDR2 (germline): SGHNT, YYREEE (reference sequence). The trim removed 3 bases at V and 5 bases at J, leaving 8 bases unmatched. This CDR3 region has 14 residues. The CDR3, as DNA: TGTGCCAGCAGCTCCGGGACTATCCCTGACGAGCAGTACTTC. Amino acid sequence: CASSSGTIPDEQYF.

This clone was seen a handful of times. The chain couples TRBV29-1 to TRBJ2-5, with D perhaps matching TRBD1 or TRBD2 (6 bases each). Between the trimmed V and J ends, which lost 4 bases and 1 base, there was a span of 13 bases. There are 14 residues in the CDR3. Germline CDR1 is SQVTM and CDR2 is ANQGSEA. CDR3 amino acids: CSVGGGRSQETQYF. CDR3 bases: TGCAGCGTTGGAGGGGGGCGCTCCCAAGAGACCCAGTACTTC.

This clone was observed at least ten times. The rearrangement uses TRBV10-3 and TRBJ1-4; no clear D gene. V was shortened by 5 bases and J by 8 bases, with 12 bases between the two germline ends. There are 13 residues in the CDR3. CDR1 and CDR2 from the germline V gene are ENHRY and SYGVKD. The DNA for the CDR3 is TGTGCCATCAGTTCAGCAGGTTGGGAAAAACTGTTTTTT. It yields the protein CAISSAGWEKLFF.

A few counts support this clone. V usage is TRBV5-1 and J usage is TRBJ2-5; TRBD2 matches at 11 bases. The V gene end was trimmed by 0 bases and the J gene end by 2 bases; junction bases not matched to a gene: 6. This CDR3 contains 17 residues. The germline CDR1 and CDR2 sequences are SGHRS and YFSETQ. The CDR3 bases are TGCGCCAGCAGCTTGGGTAGCGGGGGGGACCGACAAGAGACCCAGTACTTC. Its translation is CASSLGSGGDRQETQYF.

The rearrangement links TRBV27 to TRBJ1-2; TRBD1 matches at 9 bases. The germline V gene encodes CDR1 MNHEY and CDR2 SMNVEV (reference sequence). Unmatched junction bases numbered 10, after V lost 5 bases and J lost 0 bases. The CDR3 spans 17 residues. CDR3 sequence: CASSPGTGKGANYGYTF. CDR3 in DNA: TGTGCCAGCAGTCCAGGGACAGGGAAAGGGGCTAACTATGGCTACACCTTC.

V and J are TRBV27 and TRBJ2-5; 12 positions match TRBD2. The CDR3 contains 16 residues. Trimming took 0 bases from V and 5 from J; bases not matched to a gene: 4. Germline CDR1 MNHEY, CDR2 SMNVEV (reference sequence). The chain's CDR3 is CASSLSPGLAGETQYF. CDR3 bases: TGTGCCAGCAGTTTATCGCCAGGACTAGCGGGGGAGACCCAGTACTTC.

A few counts support this clone. The rearrangement uses TRBV18 and TRBJ2-5, with TRBD2 as a possible D gene (5 bases). Trimming shortened V by 5 bases and J by 2 bases, and 12 bases separated the two germline ends. Germline lookup yields CDR1 KGHSH and CDR2 LQKENI. The CDR3 sequence is 14 residues long. The CDR3 sequence is CASSAPGTQETQYF. The CDR3 bases are TGTGCCAGCTCAGCCCCGGGAACTCAAGAGACCCAGTACTTC.

This clone was found once. The chain combines TRBV4-3 with TRBJ2-1; weak D call: TRBD1 (5 bases). Germline CDR1 LGHNA, CDR2 YSLEER. V dropped 2 bases and J dropped 7 bases, with 15 bases sitting between them. The CDR3 runs to 15 residues. The CDR3 sequence is CASSQSGASRNEQFF. For the CDR3, the DNA is TGCGCCAGCAGCCAAAGTGGGGCCTCTAGGAATGAGCAGTTCTTC.

V gene TRBV25-1 combines with J gene TRBJ2-7; D is possibly TRBD1 (7 bases). V was shortened by 2 bases and J by 3 bases, with 17 bases between the two germline ends. This CDR3 spans 16 amino acids. CDR1 is MGHDK and CDR2 is SYGVNS in the germline V gene. The CDR3 coding sequence is TGTGCCAGCAGTGAAGCGGGACAGTTCAGGGACTACGAGCAGTACTTC. Its protein is CASSEAGQFRDYEQYF.

The J gene is TRBJ1-2, the V gene TRBV6-5, with D perhaps matching TRBD1 (6 bases). In germline, CDR1 is MNHEY, CDR2 SVGAGI. V gave up 5 bases and J gave up 1 base, with 11 bases separating them. The CDR3 is 14 amino acids. In DNA form, the CDR3 reads TGTGCCAGCAGTCGGGGGGGCCGTAACTATGGCTACACCTTC. Encoded protein: CASSRGGRNYGYTF.

V is TRBV19 and J is TRBJ2-2, with D maybe TRBD1 (6 bases). Trimming took off 8 bases at V and 1 base at J, with 8 bases between the two ends. Per germline, CDR1 LNHDA and CDR2 SQIVND (reference sequence). CDR3 size: 13 residues. The CDR3 bases are TGTGCCAGTGGACAGCAGAACACCGGGGAGCTGTTTTTT. This translates into CASGQQNTGELFF.

The chain employs TRBV4-3 and TRBJ2-3; 9 positions match TRBD2. V lost 6 bases and J lost 0; bases outside the gene matches: 4. This CDR3 has 15 residues. CDR1 LGHNA and CDR2 YSLEER come from the germline V gene. CDR3 amino acids: CASRPSGRSTDTQYF. The CDR3 DNA sequence: TGCGCCAGCAGACCCAGCGGGAGGAGCACAGATACGCAGTATTTT.

The J gene is TRBJ2-1, the V gene TRBV28; D gene unclear. Germline CDR1 MDHEN, CDR2 SYDVKM. The CDR3 runs to 11 residues. V lost 6 bases and J 12 bases, leaving 12 bases between the germline ends. CDR3 nucleotide sequence: TGTGCCAGCAGCCGACCCAGAGCGCAGTTCTTC. Its protein is CASSRPRAQFF.

This chain uses TRBV5-1 with TRBJ1-6; TRBD1 aligns across 9 bases. Per the germline V gene, CDR1 is SGHRS and CDR2 is YFSETQ. V was pared by 1 base and J by 6 bases, with 5 bases of the junction left unmatched. This CDR3 has 16 amino acids. CDR3 sequence: CASSLHRGLGNSPLHF. The CDR3 DNA is TGCGCCAGCAGCTTGCACAGGGGGCTCGGTAATTCACCCCTCCACTTT.

V is TRBV5-1 and J is TRBJ1-3, with 10 bases identical to TRBD1. Trimming removed 4 bases from V and 4 bases from J; junction bases left unmatched: 8. From germline, CDR1 is SGHRS and CDR2 YFSETQ. The CDR3 is 16 residues long. The CDR3 DNA follows: TGCGCCAGCAGCATTGCCGGGACAGGGGTAGGAAACACCATATATTTT. Residues: CASSIAGTGVGNTIYF.

V gene TRBV7-2 combines with J gene TRBJ1-4; no clear D. Between the trimmed V and J ends, which lost 4 bases and 6 bases, there was a span of 6 bases. In germline, CDR1 is SGHTA, CDR2 FQGNSA. The CDR3 covers 12 residues. The CDR3 sequence is CASSSDYEKLFF. CDR3 nucleotide sequence: TGTGCCAGCAGCTCCGACTATGAAAAACTGTTTTTT.

The chain combines TRBV9 with TRBJ2-3, with a possible D match to TRBD1 (5 bases). In germline, CDR1 is SGDLS, CDR2 YYNGEE. The CDR3 covers 17 residues. V lost 4 bases, J lost 0 bases, and 18 bases lay in between. The CDR3 is CASSPRQGVSSTDTQYF. CDR3 in DNA: TGTGCCAGCAGCCCCCGTCAAGGGGTCTCTAGCACAGATACGCAGTATTTT.

The rearrangement links TRBV7-9 to TRBJ1-6; D possibly corresponds to TRBD1 (5 bases). The CDR3 is 11 residues long. Germline assignment: CDR1 SEHNR and CDR2 FQNEAQ (reference sequence). The V gene lost 7 bases and the J gene lost 13 bases, with 11 bases spanning the gap. CDR3 loop: CASTAGGPLHF. CDR3 DNA sequence: TGTGCCAGCACCGCCGGGGGGCCCCTCCACTTT.

The chain has TRBV5-1 and TRBJ2-6; D is possibly TRBD1 or TRBD2 (6 bases each). Trimming took 4 bases from V and 0 from J, leaving 20 bases between them. The CDR3 has 19 amino acids. Germline V gene sequence: CDR1 SGHRS, CDR2 YFSETQ. CDR3 amino acids: CASSPGVGHPISGANVLTF. The CDR3 nucleotides are TGCGCCAGCAGCCCGGGGGTGGGACATCCCATCTCTGGGGCCAACGTCCTGACTTTC.

This clone came up a few times. CDR3 loop: CASRVETGVYGYTF. CDR3 bases: TGTGCCAGCAGAGTCGAGACAGGCGTCTATGGCTACACCTTC. V gene TRBV2 combines with J gene TRBJ1-2; possibly TRBD1 for D (6 bases). The V gene's germline CDR1 is SNHLY and CDR2 FYNNEI. CDR3 size: 14 residues. Deletions cut 6 bases from V and 4 bases from J, with 15 bases between.

In the case of this clone: A junction end diverges from the germline sequence, so it may reflect a read error. The rearrangement uses TRBV5-6 and TRBJ2-7; D is unresolved. Germline V gene lookup returns CDR1 SGHDT and CDR2 YYEEEE. CDR3 size: 12 residues. The CDR3 nucleotides read TGTGCCAGCAGCTTGGTTAACTGGGATGAGGACTTC. Residues: CASSLVNWDEDF.

CDR3 protein: CASSESRGGRGEQFF. As DNA, the CDR3 is TGCGCCAGCAGTGAGAGTCGGGGGGGCAGAGGTGAGCAGTTCTTC. The chain is built from TRBV10-2 and TRBJ2-1; TRBD2 matches 8 bases. The ends lost 2 bases at V and 9 bases at J; junction bases unmatched: 9. The germline V gene has CDR1 WSHSY and CDR2 SAAADI. CDR3 length equals 15 residues.